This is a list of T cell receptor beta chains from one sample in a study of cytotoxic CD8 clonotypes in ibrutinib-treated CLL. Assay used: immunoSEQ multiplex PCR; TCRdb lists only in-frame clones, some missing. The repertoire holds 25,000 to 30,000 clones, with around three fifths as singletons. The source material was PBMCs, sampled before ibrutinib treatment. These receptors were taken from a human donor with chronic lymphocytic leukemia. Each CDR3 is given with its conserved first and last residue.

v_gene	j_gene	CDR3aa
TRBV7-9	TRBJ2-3	CASRTTVTDTQYF
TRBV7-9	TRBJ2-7	CASTGQVGYEQYF
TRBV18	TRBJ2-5	CASSPPRTGKETQYF
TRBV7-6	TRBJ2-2	CASSPQSTGELFF
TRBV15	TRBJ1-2	CATSRRTGGKDGYTF
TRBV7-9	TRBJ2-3	CASSPRQGSTDTQYF
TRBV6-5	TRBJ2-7	CASSARTSGSYEQYF
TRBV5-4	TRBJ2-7	CASSLAGFYEQYF
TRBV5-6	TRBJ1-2	CASSLAEGADYGYTF
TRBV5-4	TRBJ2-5	CASSMGLAGGSETQYF
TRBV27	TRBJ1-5	CASSNTPGAGGQPQHF
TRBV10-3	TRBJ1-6	CAISELSKGSPLHF
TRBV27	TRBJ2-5	CASSLWGGFRETQYF
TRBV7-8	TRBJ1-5	CASSFRNQPQHF
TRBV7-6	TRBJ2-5	CASSLAGQGGSETQYF
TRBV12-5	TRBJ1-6	CASGLGGQGPSPLHF